Each of the 20 T cell receptor beta chains below was sequenced from the same sample in a study of cytomegalovirus exposure and HLA in healthy donors. It was with 60 Vbeta and 13 Jbeta primers that the PCR ran. The repertoire was sequenced with immunoSEQ multiplex PCR; TCRdb's copy has only in-frame clones and lacks some. Here the sample table reports approximately 190,000 clones. Sequenced input: PBMCs. Receptors were obtained from a boy aged 5-17 years in good health and CMV-seronegative.

The V call is TRBV27, the J call TRBJ2-5, with 8 bases identical to TRBD2. Germline assignment: CDR1 MNHEY and CDR2 SMNVEV (reference sequence). The J segment lost 5 bases and the V segment lost 0 bases, leaving 8 bases of the junction unmatched. This CDR3 is 16 amino acids long. The CDR3 is CASSLSDGGAWETQYF. In nucleotides, the CDR3 is TGTGCCAGCAGTTTATCAGACGGGGGGGCCTGGGAGACCCAGTACTTC.

V is TRBV7-2 and J is TRBJ2-5, with a weak D call TRBD2 (7 bases). Trimming pared 5 bases from V and 6 bases from J, leaving 16 bases between. This CDR3 has 14 amino acids. In germline, CDR1 is SGHTA, CDR2 FQGNSA. The CDR3 region is CASSPGGPYQTQYF. In DNA, the CDR3 is TGTGCCAGCAGCCCCGGGGGGCCCTACCAGACCCAGTACTTC. Combining the CDR3 with reference TRBV7-2 and TRBJ2-5 gives the whole variable domain GAGVSQSPSNKVTEKGKDVELRCDPISGHTALYWYRQSLGQGLEFLIYFQGNSAPDKSGLPSDRFSAERTGGSVSTLTIQRTQQEDSAVYLCASSPGGPYQTQYFGPGTRLLVL.

This chain links TRBV5-1 with TRBJ1-1; D possibly corresponds to TRBD1 (6 bases). V was trimmed by 0 bases and J by 2 bases, leaving 11 bases between them. Germline V lookup: CDR1 SGHRS, CDR2 YFSETQ. The CDR3 sequence is 15 residues long. CDR3 region: CASSLALQGNTEAFF. The CDR3 DNA follows: TGCGCCAGCAGCTTGGCTTTACAGGGAAACACTGAAGCTTTCTTT.

This chain uses TRBV11-3 with TRBJ2-1, with 7 nucleotides matching TRBD1. The length of the CDR3 is 13 residues. V shed 5 bases and J 5 bases; nucleotides not matched to a gene: 3. Germline V gives CDR1 SGHNT, CDR2 YENEEA. Here the CDR3 DNA reads TGTGCCAGCAGCATACAGGGGAACAATGAGCAGTTCTTC. Its translation: CASSIQGNNEQFF. The whole variable domain, remainder taken from reference TRBV11-3 and TRBJ2-1, is EAGVVQSPRYKIIEKKQPVAFWCNPISGHNTLYWYLQNLGQGPELLIRYENEEAVDDSQLPKDRFSAERLKGVDSTLKIQPAELGDSAVYLCASSIQGNNEQFFGPGTRLTVL.

The chain joins TRBV2 to TRBJ2-7; 10 bases are shared with TRBD1. J gave up 3 bases and V 6 bases, and 8 bases lay outside the gene matches. Germline loops: CDR1 SNHLY, CDR2 FYNNEI. CDR3 length: 15 amino acids. The CDR3 is CASSPGQGEIYEQYF. The CDR3 DNA follows: TGTGCCAGCAGCCCCGGACAGGGGGAAATCTACGAGCAGTACTTC.

The chain couples TRBV6-1 to TRBJ1-5; D is undetermined. V was trimmed by 11 bases and J by 0 bases, leaving 11 bases between them. CDR1 is MNHNS and CDR2 is SASEGT in the germline V gene. The CDR3 runs to 13 residues. CDR3 region: CAGGMYSNQPQHF. The CDR3 nucleotides are TGTGCCGGAGGGATGTATAGCAATCAGCCCCAGCATTTT.

The V call is TRBV6-5, the J call TRBJ1-3, with D unclear. Per the germline V gene, CDR1 is MNHEY and CDR2 is SVGAGI. Trimming left V 4 bases short and J 4 bases short, with 11 bases between. This CDR3 region has 14 residues. This chain's CDR3 is CASSLSVAGNTIYF. In DNA, the CDR3 is TGTGCCAGCAGTTTGTCTGTGGCAGGAAACACCATATATTTT.

The rearrangement joins TRBV13 to TRBJ1-1, with D perhaps TRBD1 (5 bases). Germline CDR1 PRHDT, CDR2 FYEKMQ (reference sequence). The CDR3 sequence is 14 residues long. V was trimmed by 3 bases and J by 3 bases, leaving 11 bases between them. The chain's CDR3 is CASSLYGGDTEAFF. The DNA of the CDR3 is TGTGCCAGCAGCTTGTATGGAGGGGACACTGAAGCTTTCTTT.

The V call is TRBV7-8, the J call TRBJ2-7; 10 bases line up with TRBD2. CDR1 and CDR2 (germline): SGHVS, FQNEAQ. The CDR3 sequence is 15 residues long. V shed 5 bases, J shed 1 base, and the junction held 5 bases outside the gene matches. CDR3 bases: TGTGCCAGCAGCCCTCTAGCGGGGGCGTCCTACGAGCAGTACTTC. Its protein product is CASSPLAGASYEQYF.

The gene calls are TRBV12-5 and TRBJ1-2; D may be TRBD1 (5 bases). Germline V gene lookup returns CDR1 LGHNT and CDR2 FRNRAP. Trimming shortened V by 5 bases and J by 4 bases, and 14 bases separated the two germline ends. This CDR3 has 14 amino acids. In DNA form, the CDR3 reads TGTGCTAGTGGTCCCCAGGGTGGCGGCTATGGCTACACCTTC. Translation: CASGPQGGGYGYTF. Full variable domain (remainder filled in from reference TRBV12-5 and TRBJ1-2): DARVTQTPRHKVTEMGQEVTMRCQPILGHNTVFWYRQTMMQGLELLAYFRNRAPLDDSGMPKDRFSAEMPDATLATLKIQPSEPRDSAVYFCASGPQGGGYGYTFGSGTRLTVV.

The V and J genes are TRBV19 and TRBJ1-2; a weak D match, TRBD1 (6 bases). Germline V gives CDR1 LNHDA, CDR2 SQIVND (reference sequence). V was shortened by 6 bases and J by 2 bases, with 13 bases between the two germline ends. This CDR3 has 14 amino acids. CDR3 loop: CASRPGQMNYGYTF. In DNA, the CDR3 is TGTGCCAGTAGACCCGGACAGATGAACTATGGCTACACCTTC.

The chain joins TRBV11-3 to TRBJ2-3, with D possibly being TRBD2 (5 bases). CDR1 is SGHNT, CDR2 YENEEA, per germline. The CDR3 contains 13 residues. Trimming left V 3 bases short and J 2 bases short, with 6 bases between. CDR3 coding DNA: TGTGCCAGCAGCTTGAGGGTCACAGATACGCAGTATTTT. This sequence encodes CASSLRVTDTQYF.

The rearrangement joins TRBV28 to TRBJ2-7; D call uncertain. This CDR3 is 13 amino acids long. CDR1 is MDHEN, CDR2 SYDVKM, per germline. V lost 4 bases to trimming and J lost 5 bases, with 12 bases between them. The CDR3 region is CASSSPSRNEQYF. CDR3 coding DNA: TGTGCCAGCAGTTCTCCGTCGAGAAACGAGCAGTACTTC.

The genes are TRBV10-3 and TRBJ1-1, with D perhaps matching TRBD1 (6 bases). The germline V gene encodes CDR1 ENHRY and CDR2 SYGVKD. There are 17 residues in the CDR3. V was pared by 2 bases and J by 1 base, with 17 bases between. The CDR3 nucleotides read TGTGCCATCAGTGAGAAGATAACCCCGGGACAGAACACTGAAGCTTTCTTT. As protein: CAISEKITPGQNTEAFF.

V is TRBV19 and J is TRBJ1-5, with D possibly matching TRBD1 (5 bases). V was cut by 10 bases and J by 7 bases, with 11 bases left in between. The CDR3 covers 11 residues. The germline CDR1 and CDR2 sequences are LNHDA and SQIVND (reference sequence). CDR3 protein: CATGGEQPQHF. CDR3 bases: TGTGCCACCGGAGGGGAACAGCCCCAGCATTTT.

Notes on this clone: At the DNA level, this CDR3 is encoded by other sequences in the same sample as well. The chain uses TRBV6-5 and TRBJ2-1, with TRBD2 identical over 9 bases. Per the germline V gene, CDR1 is MNHEY and CDR2 is SVGAGI. The ends lost 2 bases at V and 5 bases at J; junction bases unmatched: 4. This CDR3 is built from 15 residues. The CDR3 coding sequence is TGTGCCAGCAGTTACGGGCGGGGGGGCCACAATGAGCAGTTCTTC. Its protein product is CASSYGRGGHNEQFF.

The V call is TRBV28, the J call TRBJ2-7; tentatively, D is TRBD1 (5 bases). Germline V gene sequence: CDR1 MDHEN, CDR2 SYDVKM. V was clipped by 6 bases and J by 7 bases, with 22 bases between them. This CDR3 region has 15 residues. This CDR3 reads CASSPEQVSLGEQYF. The CDR3 DNA reads TGTGCCAGCAGCCCTGAACAGGTCTCGCTGGGGGAGCAGTACTTC.

V is TRBV7-2 and J is TRBJ1-5; D not certain. V was pared by 5 bases and J by 4 bases, with 9 bases between. There are 13 residues in the CDR3. Germline V lookup: CDR1 SGHTA, CDR2 FQGNSA. The CDR3 reads CASSPRRNQPQHF. The CDR3 DNA reads as TGTGCCAGCAGCCCTAGGAGGAATCAGCCCCAGCATTTT.

The chain has TRBV4-2 and TRBJ2-5; a possible D gene is TRBD2 (7 bases). This CDR3 spans 17 amino acids. Germline values: CDR1 LGHNA, CDR2 YNFKEQ. Trimming cost V 4 bases and J 1 base, with 19 bases left between them. The CDR3 loop is CASSLPRAGGPQETQYF. As DNA, the CDR3 is TGTGCCAGCAGCCTCCCCCGAGCCGGGGGGCCCCAAGAGACCCAGTACTTC.

The V call is TRBV27, the J call TRBJ1-3; D is perhaps TRBD1 (6 bases). The CDR3 has 16 residues. V was clipped by 6 bases and J by 3 bases, with 18 bases between them. The germline gives CDR1 MNHEY, CDR2 SMNVEV (reference sequence). The CDR3 region is CASRPSNWGLGNTIYF. The CDR3 bases are TGTGCCAGCAGGCCGTCAAACTGGGGGCTTGGAAACACCATATATTTT.